This entry is about one T cell receptor (beta chain). The sample comes from a study of blood T cell repertoires in COVID-19. Study as a whole: The United States, Italy and Spain were the sources of the acute and convalescent COVID-19 samples. In each case, the material was cDNA or gDNA derived from T cells, B-cell-depleted T cells, or PBMCs.

CDR3 size: 15 residues. Between the trimmed V and J ends, which lost 8 bases and 2 bases, there was a span of 16 bases. Per the germline V gene, CDR1 is MNHEY and CDR2 is SMNVEV (reference sequence). Using immunoSEQ multiplex PCR, the repertoire was profiled, and TCRdb retains in-frame clones only, with some absent. The data contain 250,000 to 300,000 clones, approximately 87% of them singletons. Input material: peripheral blood. This TCR derives from a man aged 55 to 69 who had recovered from COVID-19. The chain is built from TRBV27 and TRBJ1-5, with a possible D match to TRBD1 (6 bases). CDR3 in DNA: TGTGCCAGCGGACCAGGGGTTTGGGGCAATCAGCCCCAGCATTTT. Translating it yields CASGPGVWGNQPQHF.